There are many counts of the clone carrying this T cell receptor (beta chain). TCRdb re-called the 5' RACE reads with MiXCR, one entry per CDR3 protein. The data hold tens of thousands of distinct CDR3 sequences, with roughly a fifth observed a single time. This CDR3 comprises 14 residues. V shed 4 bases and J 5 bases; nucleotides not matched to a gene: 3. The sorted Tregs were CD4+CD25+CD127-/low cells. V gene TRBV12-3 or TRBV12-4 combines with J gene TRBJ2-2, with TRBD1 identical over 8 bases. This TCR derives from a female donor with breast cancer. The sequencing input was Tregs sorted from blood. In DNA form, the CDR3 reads TGTGCCAGCAGTTGGACAGGGACTACCGGGGAGCTGTTTTTT. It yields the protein CASSWTGTTGELFF.